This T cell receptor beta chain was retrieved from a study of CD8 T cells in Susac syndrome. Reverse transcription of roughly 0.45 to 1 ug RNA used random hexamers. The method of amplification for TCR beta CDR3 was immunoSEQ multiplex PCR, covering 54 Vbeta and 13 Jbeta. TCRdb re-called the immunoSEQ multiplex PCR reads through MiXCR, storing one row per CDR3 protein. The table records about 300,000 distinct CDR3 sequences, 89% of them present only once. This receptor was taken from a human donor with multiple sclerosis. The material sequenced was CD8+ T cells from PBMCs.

CDR3 coding DNA: TGTGCCAGTAGTATAGGAGGGCTAGGTGAGCAGTTCTTC. As protein: CASSIGGLGEQFF. The chain links TRBV19 to TRBJ2-1, with D perhaps TRBD2 (5 bases). Germline values: CDR1 LNHDA, CDR2 SQIVND (reference sequence). Trimming pared 1 base from V and 9 bases from J, leaving 10 bases between. This CDR3 spans 13 amino acids.